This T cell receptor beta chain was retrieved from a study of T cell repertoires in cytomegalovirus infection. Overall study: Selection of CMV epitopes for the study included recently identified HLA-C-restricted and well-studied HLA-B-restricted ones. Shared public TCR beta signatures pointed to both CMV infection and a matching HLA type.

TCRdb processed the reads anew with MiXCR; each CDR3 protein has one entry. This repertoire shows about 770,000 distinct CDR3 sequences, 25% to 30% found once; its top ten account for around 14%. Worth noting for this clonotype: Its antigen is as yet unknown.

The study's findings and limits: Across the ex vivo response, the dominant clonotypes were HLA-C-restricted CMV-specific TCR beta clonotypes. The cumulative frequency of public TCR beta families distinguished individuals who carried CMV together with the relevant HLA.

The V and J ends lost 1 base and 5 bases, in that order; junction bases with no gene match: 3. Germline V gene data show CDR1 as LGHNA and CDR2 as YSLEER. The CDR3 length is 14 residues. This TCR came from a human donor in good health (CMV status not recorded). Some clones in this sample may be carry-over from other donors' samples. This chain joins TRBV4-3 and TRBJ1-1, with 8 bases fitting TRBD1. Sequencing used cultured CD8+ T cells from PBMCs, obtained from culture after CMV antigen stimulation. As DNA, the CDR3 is TGCGCCAGCAGCCAAGGACAGGGGATGACTGAAGCTTTCTTT. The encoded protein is CASSQGQGMTEAFF.